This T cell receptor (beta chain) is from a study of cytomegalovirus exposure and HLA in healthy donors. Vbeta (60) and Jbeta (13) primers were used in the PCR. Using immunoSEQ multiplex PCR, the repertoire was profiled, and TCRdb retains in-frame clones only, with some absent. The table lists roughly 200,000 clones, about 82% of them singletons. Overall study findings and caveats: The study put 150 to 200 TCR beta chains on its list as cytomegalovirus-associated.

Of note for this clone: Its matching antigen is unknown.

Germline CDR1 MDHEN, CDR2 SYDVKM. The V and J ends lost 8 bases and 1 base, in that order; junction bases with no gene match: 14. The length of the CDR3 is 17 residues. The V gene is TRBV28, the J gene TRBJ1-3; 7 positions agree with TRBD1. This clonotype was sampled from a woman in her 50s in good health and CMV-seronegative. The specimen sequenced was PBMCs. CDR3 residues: CASPPNDHRGSGNTIYF. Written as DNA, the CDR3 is TGTGCCAGCCCTCCTAATGATCACAGGGGATCTGGAAACACCATATATTTT.